The 21 T cell receptor beta chains below all came from one sample that was sequenced in a study of T cell changes during pregnancy in multiple sclerosis. Repertoires were generated with immunoSEQ multiplex PCR, while TCRdb's copy carries only in-frame clones and drops some. The table lists 60,000 to 85,000 clones, just over 90% of them singletons. This material consisted of peripheral blood, taken in the second trimester of pregnancy. These TCRs come from a female donor in good health, enrolled as a control in a pregnancy study.

The rearrangement links TRBV5-1 to TRBJ1-2; a weak D match, TRBD1 (6 bases). CDR3 length equals 19 residues. Trimming took off 0 bases at V and 7 bases at J, with 28 bases between the two ends. The V gene's germline CDR1 is SGHRS and CDR2 YFSETQ. The CDR3 DNA reads as TGCGCCAGCAGCTTGGCGGAAGTGGGGGACAACCTACACCGGCCTGGCTACACCTTC. It yields the protein CASSLAEVGDNLHRPGYTF.

Concerning this clone itself: Compared with germline, one end of the junction differs, possibly owing to a read error. The chain uses TRBV7-3 and TRBJ1-1; D remains ambiguous. Germline V gives CDR1 SGHTA, CDR2 FQGTGA. CDR3 size: 13 residues. CDR3 protein: CASSLGRDTAAFF. In DNA, the CDR3 is TGTGCCAGCAGCTTAGGACGGGATACTGCAGCTTTCTTT.

The V gene is TRBV7-2, the J gene TRBJ1-1; D ambiguous. V dropped 0 bases and J dropped 9 bases, with 14 bases sitting between them. The germline CDR1 and CDR2 sequences are SGHTA and FQGNSA. The length of the CDR3 is 14 residues. This CDR3 reads CASSLATTEEKAFF. The CDR3 coding sequence is TGTGCCAGCAGCTTAGCGACAACAGAAGAGAAAGCTTTCTTT.

The rearrangement links TRBV18 to TRBJ2-5; D is unresolved. Germline CDR1 is KGHSH and CDR2 is LQKENI. V lost 3 bases and J 0 bases, leaving 5 bases between the germline ends. This CDR3 has 13 amino acids. The CDR3 loop reads CASSPRNQETQYF. CDR3 DNA: TGTGCCAGCTCACCGAGGAACCAAGAGACCCAGTACTTC. The variable domain in full, completed from reference TRBV18 and TRBJ2-5, reads NAGVMQNPRHLVRRRGQEARLRCSPMKGHSHVYWYRQLPEEGLKFMVYLQKENIIDESGMPKERFSAEFPKEGPSILRIQQVVRGDSAAYFCASSPRNQETQYFGPGTRLLVL.

In its sample, this clone was seen once. The chain is built from TRBV10-3 and TRBJ2-7, with 7 bases fitting TRBD1. Looked up from germline, CDR1 is ENHRY and CDR2 is SYGVKD. The CDR3 covers 13 residues. J was trimmed by 1 base and V by 8 bases; bases with no gene match: 5. DNA of the CDR3: TGTGCCATCGGGACAGTCTTGTCCTACGAGCAGTACTTC. This codes for CAIGTVLSYEQYF.

This clone was seen only a few times. This chain uses TRBV10-1 with TRBJ1-3; D is ambiguous. Deletions cut 7 bases from V and 3 bases from J, with 7 bases between. In germline, CDR1 is WNHNN, CDR2 SYGVQD (reference sequence). This CDR3 contains 12 residues. This CDR3 reads CASTGGGNTIYF. The CDR3 DNA follows: TGCGCCAGCACCGGAGGTGGAAACACCATATATTTT.

V usage is TRBV4-2 and J usage is TRBJ1-2, with TRBD1 matching 9 bases. The CDR3 loop spans 15 amino acids. V shed 4 bases, J shed 8 bases, and the junction held 11 bases outside the gene matches. Germline CDR1 and CDR2: LGHNA and YNFKEQ. CDR3 protein: CASSLTGGESGGYTF. CDR3 sequence (DNA): TGTGCCAGCAGCCTCACAGGGGGCGAGAGTGGGGGCTACACCTTC.

The V call is TRBV10-3, the J call TRBJ2-1; 10 bases are a match to TRBD2. Germline trimming cut 7 bases from V and 4 bases from J; bases unmatched to any gene: 10. Looked up from germline, CDR1 is ENHRY and CDR2 is SYGVKD. The CDR3 spans 16 residues. The CDR3 bases are TGTGCCATCAATAGGGGCATAGCGGGAGGATACAATGAGCAGTTCTTC. Its translation is CAINRGIAGGYNEQFF.

This rearrangement joins TRBV27 to TRBJ2-2; 8 bases match TRBD2. Germline trimming cut 5 bases from V and 2 bases from J; bases unmatched to any gene: 4. The CDR3 is 15 amino acids. Germline V gene data show CDR1 as MNHEY and CDR2 as SMNVEV (reference sequence). Written as DNA, the CDR3 is TGTGCCAGCAGTACGGGGGGGGCAAACACCGGGGAGCTGTTTTTT. It codes for CASSTGGANTGELFF.

Note on this clone: This same CDR3 is encoded by further DNA sequences in the sample. This chain joins TRBV7-9 and TRBJ1-4, with D hard to call. The CDR3 totals 14 residues. Germline-derived CDR1 and CDR2 are SEHNR and FQNEAQ (reference sequence). V dropped 2 bases and J dropped 0 bases, with 4 bases sitting between them. The CDR3 DNA is TGTGCCAGCAGCTTAACAGCAACTAATGAAAAACTGTTTTTT. As protein: CASSLTATNEKLFF. Filled out from reference TRBV7-9 and TRBJ1-4, the complete variable domain reads DTGVSQNPRHKITKRGQNVTFRCDPISEHNRLYWYRQTLGQGPEFLTYFQNEAQLEKSRLLSDRFSAERPKGSFSTLEIQRTEQGDSAMYLCASSLTATNEKLFFGSGTQLSVL.

In this sample, this clone turned up a few times. The rearrangement joins TRBV21-1 to TRBJ1-5; TRBD1, the table's D call, was not compared with the DNA. TRBV21-1 is classified as a pseudogene. The CDR3 runs to 14 residues. The CDR3 DNA follows: TGTGCCAGCAGCACCGACAGGAGAAATCAGCCCCAGCATTTT. It yields the protein CASSTDRRNQPQHF.

This chain links TRBV5-1 with TRBJ1-1; TRBD1 aligns across 9 bases. V was pared by 4 bases and J by 5 bases, with 12 bases of the junction left unmatched. This CDR3 is built from 16 residues. Germline CDR1 is SGHRS and CDR2 is YFSETQ. The CDR3 region has the DNA TGCGCCAGCAGCCAAGGGACAGGGTCTGTTCGAACTGAAGCTTTCTTT. Protein: CASSQGTGSVRTEAFF.

The chain couples TRBV18 to TRBJ2-5; TRBD1 aligns across 9 bases. This CDR3 is built from 16 residues. With 6 bases clipped from V and 2 bases from J, the junction kept 10 bases outside the gene matches. Germline loops: CDR1 KGHSH, CDR2 LQKENI. DNA for the CDR3: TGTGCCAGCTCCCTAAACAGGGGGCGCCTACAAGAGACCCAGTACTTC. It is translated as CASSLNRGRLQETQYF.

The V call is TRBV4-3, the J call TRBJ1-5; D unclear. Germline values: CDR1 LGHNA, CDR2 YSLEER. There are 17 residues in the CDR3. V lost 0 bases and J 0 bases, leaving 12 bases between the germline ends. CDR3 coding DNA: TGCGCCAGCAGCCAAGATCGAACACCTGATAGCAATCAGCCCCAGCATTTT. Amino acid sequence: CASSQDRTPDSNQPQHF.

This sequence joins TRBV7-9 and TRBJ1-5; no clear D. Per germline, CDR1 SEHNR and CDR2 FQNEAQ (reference sequence). CDR3 length: 14 residues. V was pared by 1 base and J by 1 base, with 5 bases between. DNA for the CDR3: TGTGCCAGCAGCTTAGAGAGGAGCAATCAGCCCCAGCATTTT. Residues: CASSLERSNQPQHF.

The chain recombines TRBV19 with TRBJ1-2; D is unclear. V dropped 0 bases and J dropped 2 bases, with 13 bases sitting between them. This CDR3 has 16 amino acids. Germline V CDR1 and CDR2: LNHDA, SQIVND (reference sequence). As DNA, the CDR3 is TGTGCCAGTAGTATAGATTTTGAGTCTAGCAACTATGGCTACACCTTC. Translating it yields CASSIDFESSNYGYTF.

A few counts support this clone. The genes are TRBV7-9 and TRBJ1-6, with unresolved D. V was clipped by 5 bases and J by 7 bases, with 3 bases between them. The CDR3 runs to 11 residues. The V gene's germline CDR1 is SEHNR and CDR2 FQNEAQ (reference sequence). In nucleotides, the CDR3 is TGTGCCAGCAGCGAGAATTCACCCCTCCACTTT. This encodes CASSENSPLHF.

V is TRBV7-9 and J is TRBJ2-7; 8 bases match TRBD2. The J segment lost 5 bases and the V segment lost 4 bases, leaving 7 bases of the junction unmatched. The germline gives CDR1 SEHNR, CDR2 FQNEAQ (reference sequence). There are 14 residues in the CDR3. The CDR3 nucleotides read TGTGCCAGCAGCTCTAGCGGGCTGATTCACGAGCAGTACTTC. Its translation: CASSSSGLIHEQYF.

This chain uses TRBV2 with TRBJ2-2, with a possible D match to TRBD1 (5 bases). Trimming removed 6 bases at V and 5 bases at J, with 13 bases between. Looked up from germline, CDR1 is SNHLY and CDR2 is FYNNEI. This CDR3 has 14 amino acids. Here the CDR3 DNA reads TGTGCCAGCAGCCGACAGACTGAAACCGGGGAGCTGTTTTTT. Encoded protein: CASSRQTETGELFF.

This chain links TRBV19 with TRBJ2-7; no reliable D call. V was shortened by 3 bases and J by 0 bases, with 9 bases between the two germline ends. This CDR3 has 14 residues. Germline CDR1 LNHDA, CDR2 SQIVND (reference sequence). DNA of the CDR3: TGTGCCAGTAGTATTAGAACCGGCTCCTACGAGCAGTACTTC. Protein sequence: CASSIRTGSYEQYF. The full variable domain, with the rest looked up from reference TRBV19 and TRBJ2-7, is DGGITQSPKYLFRKEGQNVTLSCEQNLNHDAMYWYRQDPGQGLRLIYYSQIVNDFQKGDIAEGYSVSREKKESFPLTVTSAQKNPTAFYLCASSIRTGSYEQYFGPGTRLTVT.

CDR3 sequence (DNA): TGTGCCAGCAGCCCCCCCAGGGGGTGGGGCGGGGAGCTGTTTTTT. Translated, it gives CASSPPRGWGGELFF. The rearrangement joins TRBV7-2 to TRBJ2-2; 7 nucleotides match TRBD1. V was clipped by 5 bases and J by 7 bases; unmatched bases: 10. The germline gives CDR1 SGHTA, CDR2 FQGNSA. CDR3 length: 15 amino acids.